This T cell receptor beta chain was sequenced in a study of neoadjuvant anti-PD-1 for oral cavity cancer (dated by TCRdb to the early 2020s). With regard to the full study: Before curative-intent surgical resection, most patients were given three to four biweekly doses of nivolumab at 3 mg/kg. Under RECIST 1.1, a patient counted as a responder if showing complete response, partial response or stable disease, and as a non-responder if showing progression. There were roughly 11 patients in the parent correlative cohort, and the response rate was less than 40%. Patients who did not progress were given a fourth nivolumab dose at about day 43 and had definitive surgical resection on days 50-56.

The sample's time point label, in plain terms: after neoadjuvant nivolumab, at surgical resection. Patients had been newly diagnosed with stage II-IVA oral cavity squamous cell carcinoma, and no prior systemic or radiation treatment had been given to the patients. The cohort consisted of patients with HPV-negative, locally advanced oral cavity squamous cell carcinoma. Peripheral blood mononuclear cells were analyzed directly and were not maintained or expanded in culture. Samples came from a longitudinal correlative study of a single-arm phase II trial of neoadjuvant nivolumab in oral cavity squamous cell carcinoma. Subject-matched pre- and post-treatment PBMCs and tumors from three responders and three non-responders underwent genomic DNA-based TCRbeta sequencing. Peripheral blood mononuclear cells were collected before nivolumab treatment and again after treatment, at the time of surgery. The Maxwell RSC DNA from Cells kit was used to isolate genomic DNA from PBMCs.

This clone was picked up a small number of times. The target of this receptor is not known. Base qualities are not provided; no much larger clone lies one nucleotide away. For deep sequencing, PBMC libraries mostly used about 0.45 ug of input genomic DNA, with six replicates for each sample. TCRbeta libraries were prepared with the immunoSEQ hsTCRbeta kit according to the manufacturer's instructions. An Illumina NovaSeq 6000 S4 flow cell was used to sequence the final libraries, which had first been combined to 3 nM. Per the source publication's procedure: The immunoSEQ Analyzer was used for raw data preprocessing and quality control. The analysis was restricted to productive rearrangements, with each unique CDR3 amino acid sequence defining a clonotype. Repertoire clonality was estimated as the Gini-Simpson index, which was calculated using the R package tcR. Student's t test was used to compare Gini indices, while Pearson correlation assessed associations with tumor size change. Imported from immuneACCESS, the table was reduced by TCRdb to in-frame sequences with V and J called. These copies leave out some clones; in studies compared against another copy, an unresolved V gene accounts for under half, and the cause of the remainder is not known. V, J and clone size reflect that table, while D and trimming were determined from the DNA. In all, the sample holds approximately 13,000 clones, and more than 70% of those were seen once. The ten biggest clones cover less than 2.5% of the sample.

The germline V gene yields KGHSH for CDR1 and LQKENI for CDR2. The CDR3 holds 15 amino acids from the cysteine to the phenylalanine. The retained sequence is limited to the CDR3, 45 bases, with the frame set at the first base. V is trimmed back by 2 bases and J by 6 bases, and the junction contains 5 bases that no gene match accounts for. General conclusions and limits of the study: A higher pretreatment blood Treg/Th17 ratio correlated with both higher pretreatment blood TCRbeta clonality and lower post-treatment tumor TCRbeta clonality. Within PBMCs, T cell clonality (Gini index) was significantly higher in non-responders than responders after neoadjuvant nivolumab. TCR analyses included only a few patients per response group, and the authors called for larger cohorts for validation.

The chain is assembled from TRBV18 and TRBJ1-1, and 11 junction bases match TRBD1. The TCR was taken from a person aged 35 to 85 with oral cavity squamous cell carcinoma. The sample was PBMCs, taken after nivolumab (anti-PD-1) treatment. The DNA sequence follows: TGTGCCAGCTCACCAACAAGGGGACAGGGGGCTGAAGCTTTCTTT. It translates to CASSPTRGQGAEAFF.